Listed here are 25 T cell receptor beta chains from one sample, sequenced in a study of blood T cell repertoires in COVID-19. Sequenced by immunoSEQ multiplex PCR; TCRdb stores in-frame clones only, minus some. The table includes around 200,000 clones, approximately 82% detected once. The source material was peripheral blood. All receptors derive from a man aged 45-65 years with active or convalescent COVID-19.

The chain recombines TRBV4-3 with TRBJ1-4; D may be TRBD1 (5 bases). From germline, CDR1 is LGHNA and CDR2 YSLEER. V was trimmed by 1 base and J by 7 bases, leaving 13 bases between them. CDR3 length equals 15 residues. Here the CDR3 reads CASSQVAGLGEKLFF. The CDR3 coding sequence is TGCGCCAGCAGCCAAGTGGCAGGGTTGGGTGAAAAACTGTTTTTT.

The chain has TRBV24-1 and TRBJ1-2; D not resolved. Germline loops: CDR1 KGHDR, CDR2 SFDVKD. CDR3 size: 13 residues. The V end lost 3 bases, the J end lost 7 bases, and 11 bases lay between the germline ends. The CDR3 sequence: CATSDGWAGGYTF. In DNA, the CDR3 is TGTGCCACCAGTGATGGATGGGCGGGTGGCTACACCTTC.

This sequence joins TRBV7-8 and TRBJ2-1; 10 positions match TRBD1. This CDR3 contains 15 residues. Germline V lookup: CDR1 SGHVS, CDR2 FQNEAQ. V lost 1 base to trimming and J lost 6 bases; unmatched junction nucleotides: 3. CDR3 coding DNA: TGTGCCAGCAGCTTAGGGGACAGGGGCCTCAATGAGCAGTTCTTC. This sequence encodes CASSLGDRGLNEQFF. The full variable domain, completed using reference TRBV7-8 and TRBJ2-1, is GAGVSQSPRYKVAKRGQDVALRCDPISGHVSLFWYQQALGQGPEFLTYFQNEAQLDKSGLPSDRFFAERPEGSVSTLKIQRTQQEDSAVYLCASSLGDRGLNEQFFGPGTRLTVL.

This chain uses TRBV5-4 with TRBJ2-5; 10 bases line up with TRBD1. From germline, CDR1 is SGHNT and CDR2 YYREEE (reference sequence). The V segment lost 4 bases and the J segment 4 bases; nucleotides outside the gene matches: 7. The CDR3 has 15 amino acids. CDR3 nucleotides: TGTGCCAGCAGCCGGGACAGGGGTTCGGGAGAGACCCAGTACTTC. It specifies CASSRDRGSGETQYF.

This sequence joins TRBV28 and TRBJ1-4, with TRBD1 as a possible D gene (6 bases). This CDR3 has 14 residues. Between the trimmed V and J ends, which lost 3 bases and 8 bases, there was a span of 13 bases. Germline values: CDR1 MDHEN, CDR2 SYDVKM. The CDR3 region is CASSLQGLGEKLFF. In DNA, the CDR3 is TGTGCCAGCAGTTTGCAGGGGTTGGGAGAAAAACTGTTTTTT.

CDR3 nucleotide sequence: TGTGCCAGCAAAGACGACAGCTCCTATAATTCACCCCTCCACTTT. This codes for CASKDDSSYNSPLHF. The V and J genes are TRBV2 and TRBJ1-6, with a weak D call TRBD1 (5 bases). Trimming left V 7 bases short and J 0 bases short, with 10 bases between. The CDR3 is 15 amino acids. Germline CDR1 and CDR2: SNHLY and FYNNEI.

The chain carries TRBV29-1 and TRBJ1-6; D is unresolved. This CDR3 is 13 amino acids long. In germline, CDR1 is SQVTM, CDR2 ANQGSEA. V lost 3 bases and J 8 bases, leaving 11 bases between the germline ends. Written as DNA, the CDR3 is TGCAGCGTTGATTTGACTGGCCATTCACCCCTCCACTTT. Protein product: CSVDLTGHSPLHF.

This chain links TRBV6-6 with TRBJ1-1, with 9 bases matching TRBD1. The CDR3 totals 14 residues. Germline trimming cut 8 bases from V and 4 bases from J; bases unmatched to any gene: 8. Germline CDR1 is MNHNY and CDR2 is SVGAGI (reference sequence). The CDR3 reads CASARDRGSTEAFF. The DNA of the CDR3 is TGTGCCAGCGCTCGCGACAGGGGGTCCACTGAAGCTTTCTTT.

The chain has TRBV4-1 and TRBJ2-7; 7 bases agree with TRBD2. Per germline, CDR1 MGHRA and CDR2 YSYEKL. This CDR3 spans 16 amino acids. J gave up 1 base and V 1 base, and 7 bases lay outside the gene matches. CDR3: CASSQGWASGSYEQYF. The CDR3 DNA reads TGCGCCAGCAGCCAAGGCTGGGCTAGCGGTTCCTACGAGCAGTACTTC.

The chain joins TRBV3-1 (or the pseudogene TRBV3-2) to TRBJ2-3, with 10 bases lining up with TRBD2. The V gene's germline CDR1 is LGHDT and CDR2 YNNKEL (reference sequence). J lost 4 bases, V lost 2 bases, and 12 bases had no gene match. This CDR3 has 18 amino acids. CDR3: CASSQPPRLAGVSDTQYF. In nucleotides, the CDR3 is TGTGCCAGCAGCCAACCCCCGAGGCTAGCGGGAGTTTCAGATACGCAGTATTTT.

CDR3 sequence: CSVYTVNYGYTF. Written as DNA, the CDR3 is TGCAGCGTTTATACAGTGAACTATGGCTACACCTTC. The chain joins TRBV29-1 to TRBJ1-2, with D unclear. With 5 bases removed from V and 2 bases from J, the gap between germline ends came to 9 bases. Per the germline V gene, CDR1 is SQVTM and CDR2 is ANQGSEA. The CDR3 runs 12 residues.

The gene calls are TRBV7-9 and TRBJ1-4, with 10 bases identical to TRBD1. J was trimmed by 4 bases and V by 5 bases; bases with no gene match: 1. CDR3 length: 14 amino acids. Germline loops: CDR1 SEHNR, CDR2 FQNEAQ (reference sequence). CDR3 in amino acids: CASSRDRGNEKLFF. The CDR3 DNA reads as TGTGCCAGCAGCCGGGACAGGGGTAATGAAAAACTGTTTTTT.

The chain links TRBV7-9 to TRBJ1-1; no reliable D call. The CDR3 extends over 13 amino acids. The V end was cut by 5 bases, the J end by 0 bases, with 7 bases between. In germline, CDR1 is SEHNR, CDR2 FQNEAQ (reference sequence). The CDR3 DNA is TGTGCCAGCAGCGCCACAGTGAACACTGAAGCTTTCTTT. It encodes CASSATVNTEAFF.

The genes are TRBV2 and TRBJ1-1; 10 bases line up with TRBD1. This CDR3 is built from 14 residues. V lost 4 bases, J lost 8 bases, and 7 bases stayed unmatched. The germline V gene has CDR1 SNHLY and CDR2 FYNNEI. The CDR3 protein is CASSAGQGGEEAFF. The CDR3 DNA reads TGTGCCAGCAGTGCAGGACAGGGGGGAGAGGAAGCTTTCTTT. The full variable domain, in which reference TRBV2 and TRBJ1-1 provide the parts outside the CDR3, is EPEVTQTPSHQVTQMGQEVILRCVPISNHLYFYWYRQILGQKVEFLVSFYNNEISEKSEIFDDQFSVERPDGSNFTLKIRSTKLEDSAMYFCASSAGQGGEEAFFGQGTRLTVV.

The chain uses TRBV6-6 and TRBJ1-1, with 9 bases matching TRBD1. CDR3 size: 13 residues. Germline V gene data show CDR1 as MNHNY and CDR2 as SVGAGI (reference sequence). V was pared by 6 bases and J by 7 bases, with 6 bases of the junction left unmatched. As DNA, the CDR3 is TGTGCCAGCAGGCTGGGACAGGGTGGTGAAGCTTTCTTT. This gives the protein CASRLGQGGEAFF.

Only a few counts were recorded for this clone. The chain recombines TRBV7-8 with TRBJ1-5; D is uncertain. Germline CDR1 SGHVS, CDR2 FQNEAQ. Trimming pared 7 bases from V and 5 bases from J, leaving 12 bases between. The CDR3 length is 13 residues. In DNA form, the CDR3 reads TGTGCCAGCACGACACAGCGGGATCAGCCCCAGCATTTT. Amino acids: CASTTQRDQPQHF.

This clone was found a few times. The chain combines TRBV4-1 with TRBJ1-2, with TRBD1 as a possible D gene (5 bases). Germline V lookup: CDR1 MGHRA, CDR2 YSYEKL. CDR3 length: 14 amino acids. With 0 bases removed from V and 3 bases from J, the gap between germline ends came to 8 bases. CDR3 sequence reads: CASSQEDSYYGYTF. In DNA, the CDR3 is TGCGCCAGCAGCCAAGAAGACAGTTACTATGGCTACACCTTC.

The J gene is TRBJ1-5, the V gene TRBV12-2; the D call of TRBD1 is as the table states it, not checked on the DNA. TRBV12-2 is a recognized pseudogene. The CDR3 is 14 residues long. The CDR3 DNA reads as TGTGCAAGTCGAGAAGGACAGAGCAATCAGCCCCAGCATTTT. Its protein product is CASREGQSNQPQHF.

This clone has just one count. The rearrangement links TRBV18 to TRBJ1-3; 10 nucleotides line up with TRBD1. The germline CDR1 and CDR2 sequences are KGHSH and LQKENI. J lost 7 bases, V lost 3 bases, and 0 bases had no gene match. This CDR3 is 13 amino acids long. This CDR3 is CASSPDRGNTIYF. DNA of the CDR3: TGTGCCAGCTCACCGGACAGGGGGAACACCATATATTTT. The full variable domain, rest sourced from reference TRBV18 and TRBJ1-3, is NAGVMQNPRHLVRRRGQEARLRCSPMKGHSHVYWYRQLPEEGLKFMVYLQKENIIDESGMPKERFSAEFPKEGPSILRIQQVVRGDSAAYFCASSPDRGNTIYFGEGSWLTVV.

The rearrangement joins TRBV5-6 to TRBJ2-5, with TRBD1 matching 9 bases. J lost 4 bases, V lost 2 bases, and 3 bases had no gene match. The germline CDR1 and CDR2 sequences are SGHDT and YYEEEE. This CDR3 is 14 amino acids long. CDR3 residues: CASSFGTGLETQYF. The CDR3 bases are TGTGCCAGCAGCTTTGGGACAGGGCTAGAGACCCAGTACTTC.

The chain employs TRBV6-5 and TRBJ1-1, with D perhaps TRBD1 (5 bases). V was cut by 6 bases and J by 1 base, with 9 bases left in between. This CDR3 is 13 amino acids long. Germline V lookup: CDR1 MNHEY, CDR2 SVGAGI. Here the CDR3 reads CASRGPGNTEAFF. The CDR3 DNA sequence: TGTGCCAGCAGGGGGCCGGGGAACACTGAAGCTTTCTTT.

This clone was detected once. The V and J genes are TRBV14 and TRBJ1-1; D may be TRBD1 (5 bases). The CDR3 loop spans 16 amino acids. V shed 0 bases and J shed 3 bases, with 14 bases lying between them. The germline V gene has CDR1 SGHDN and CDR2 FVKESK. The CDR3 nucleotides read TGTGCCAGCAGCCAAGATCCTTGGGGGAGGTACACTGAAGCTTTCTTT. Translating gives CASSQDPWGRYTEAFF. The whole variable domain, remainder taken from reference TRBV14 and TRBJ1-1, is EAGVTQFPSHSVIEKGQTVTLRCDPISGHDNLYWYRRVMGKEIKFLLHFVKESKQDESGMPNNRFLAERTGGTYSTLKVQPAELEDSGVYFCASSQDPWGRYTEAFFGQGTRLTVV.

CDR3 nucleotide sequence: TGTGCCAGCAGTGTGGGACAGAACTCCTACGAGCAGTACTTC. This encodes CASSVGQNSYEQYF. The chain joins TRBV2 to TRBJ2-7; 7 bases agree with TRBD1. V dropped 4 bases and J dropped 0; count of bases not matched to a gene: 3. From germline, CDR1 is SNHLY and CDR2 FYNNEI. The CDR3 is 14 amino acids.

This clone was detected once. The J gene is TRBJ1-2, the V gene TRBV3-1 (or the pseudogene TRBV3-2), with D tentatively TRBD1 (5 bases). Germline loops: CDR1 LGHDT, CDR2 YNNKEL (reference sequence). The CDR3 has 19 residues. V dropped 3 bases and J dropped 1 base, with 24 bases sitting between them. CDR3 region: CASSHRPGSGGRINYGYTF. CDR3 DNA: TGTGCCAGCAGCCACCGCCCGGGGAGTGGGGGGAGGATTAACTATGGCTACACCTTC.

This chain uses TRBV7-2 with TRBJ2-2; D is unclear. CDR3 length: 13 amino acids. The V gene's germline CDR1 is SGHTA and CDR2 FQGNSA. Trimming took off 3 bases at V and 5 bases at J, with 7 bases between the two ends. CDR3 amino acids: CASSFSLTGELFF. The CDR3 DNA sequence: TGTGCCAGCAGCTTTTCCCTTACCGGGGAGCTGTTTTTT. The entire variable domain, with the rest obtained from reference TRBV7-2 and TRBJ2-2, is as follows: GAGVSQSPSNKVTEKGKDVELRCDPISGHTALYWYRQSLGQGLEFLIYFQGNSAPDKSGLPSDRFSAERTGGSVSTLTIQRTQQEDSAVYLCASSFSLTGELFFGEGSRLTVL.